Shown below are 4 T cell receptor beta chains from a single sample sequenced in a study of T cell responses to AZD1222 COVID-19 vaccine. Assay used: immunoSEQ multiplex PCR; TCRdb lists only in-frame clones, some missing. The table records approximately 70,000 clones, 80% to 90% of them present only once. Sample: peripheral blood, taken on day 0 of AZD1222 vaccination. The receptors here all came from an adult in good health.

This chain joins TRBV19 and TRBJ2-1, with D possibly matching TRBD2 (5 bases). In germline, CDR1 is LNHDA, CDR2 SQIVND (reference sequence). The V and J ends lost 8 bases and 8 bases respectively, with 10 bases between them. This CDR3 has 11 residues. CDR3 in amino acids: CASSSFDEQFF. In nucleotides, the CDR3 is TGTGCCAGTTCTAGCTTTGATGAGCAGTTCTTC.

This clone has only a few counts. The rearrangement joins TRBV5-1 to TRBJ1-5; D unresolved. The V end lost 2 bases, the J end lost 0 bases, and 9 bases lay between the germline ends. CDR1 is SGHRS, CDR2 YFSETQ, per germline. The CDR3 extends over 15 amino acids. Written as DNA, the CDR3 is TGCGCCAGCAGCTTAAACCCCTATAGCAATCAGCCCCAGCATTTT. Translating it yields CASSLNPYSNQPQHF.

The J gene is TRBJ2-1, the V gene TRBV4-3; D is unclear. The V end lost 0 bases, the J end lost 0 bases, and 3 bases lay between the germline ends. The CDR3 loop spans 14 amino acids. Germline lookup yields CDR1 LGHNA and CDR2 YSLEER. This chain's CDR3 is CASSQESSYNEQFF. CDR3 nucleotide sequence: TGCGCCAGCAGCCAAGAAAGCTCCTACAATGAGCAGTTCTTC.

The table lists this clone with a count of one. This chain joins TRBV7-9 and TRBJ1-1; TRBD1 matches 7 bases. The CDR3 totals 15 residues. The germline CDR1 and CDR2 sequences are SEHNR and FQNEAQ (reference sequence). V was pared by 5 bases and J by 3 bases, with 9 bases of the junction left unmatched. CDR3 loop: CASSADRAGDTEAFF. In nucleotides, the CDR3 is TGTGCCAGCAGCGCAGACAGGGCTGGAGACACTGAAGCTTTCTTT.